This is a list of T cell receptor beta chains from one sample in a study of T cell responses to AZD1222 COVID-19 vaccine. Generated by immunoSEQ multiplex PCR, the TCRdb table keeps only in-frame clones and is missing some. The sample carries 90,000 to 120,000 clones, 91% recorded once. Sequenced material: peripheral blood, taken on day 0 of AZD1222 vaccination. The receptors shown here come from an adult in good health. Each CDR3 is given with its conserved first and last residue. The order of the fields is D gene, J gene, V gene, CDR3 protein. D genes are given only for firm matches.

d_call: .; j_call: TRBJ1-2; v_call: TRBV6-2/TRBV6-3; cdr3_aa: CASSYVGDYGYTF
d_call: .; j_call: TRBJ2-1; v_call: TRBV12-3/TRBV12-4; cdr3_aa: CASSRKNEQFF
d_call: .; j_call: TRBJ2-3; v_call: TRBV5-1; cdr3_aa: CASSRRTAGWGTDTQYF
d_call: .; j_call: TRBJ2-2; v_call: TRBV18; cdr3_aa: CASSPPTAEELFF
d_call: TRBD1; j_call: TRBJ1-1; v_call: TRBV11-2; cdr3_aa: CASSGQGRNTEAFF
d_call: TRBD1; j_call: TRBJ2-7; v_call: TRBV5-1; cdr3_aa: CASSSGTGGHEQYF
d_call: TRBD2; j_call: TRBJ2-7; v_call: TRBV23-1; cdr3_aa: CASSQLRTSGSYEQYF
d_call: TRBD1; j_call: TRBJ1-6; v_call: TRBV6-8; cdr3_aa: CASTKSGQGGTNSPLHF
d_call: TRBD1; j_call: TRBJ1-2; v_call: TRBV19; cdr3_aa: CASSETGDYGYTF
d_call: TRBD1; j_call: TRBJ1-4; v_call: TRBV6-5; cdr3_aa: CASSPEGAGEEKLFF
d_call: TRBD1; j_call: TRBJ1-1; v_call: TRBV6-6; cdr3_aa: CASSYQETGGTEAFF
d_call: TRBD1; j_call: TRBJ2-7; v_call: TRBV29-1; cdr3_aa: CSVRQGSAYEQYF
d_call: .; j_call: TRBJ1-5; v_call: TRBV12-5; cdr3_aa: CASGLDADLAQPQHF
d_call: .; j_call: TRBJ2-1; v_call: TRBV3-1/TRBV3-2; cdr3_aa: CASSQGGAREQFF
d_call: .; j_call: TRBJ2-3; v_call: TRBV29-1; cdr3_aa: CSVSLDTQYF
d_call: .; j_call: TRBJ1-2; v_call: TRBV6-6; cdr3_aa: CASRRPLRGLGYGYTF
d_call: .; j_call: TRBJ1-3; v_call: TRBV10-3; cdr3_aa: CAISESVYGAGMDSGNTIYF
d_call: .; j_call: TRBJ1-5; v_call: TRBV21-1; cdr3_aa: CASSNRETGLGVNQPQHF
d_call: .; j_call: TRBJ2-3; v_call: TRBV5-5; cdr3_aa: CASSLEGPWDTQYF
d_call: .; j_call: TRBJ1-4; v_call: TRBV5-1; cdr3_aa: CASSLQGLGANEKLFF
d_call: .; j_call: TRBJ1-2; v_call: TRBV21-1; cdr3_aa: CASYGPQGYTF
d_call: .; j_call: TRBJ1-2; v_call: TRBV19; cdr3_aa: CASSPFGNGYTF
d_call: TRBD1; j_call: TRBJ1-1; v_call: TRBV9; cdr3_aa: CASSVGGTRTGEAFF
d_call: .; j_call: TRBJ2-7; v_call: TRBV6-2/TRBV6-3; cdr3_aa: CASSYDYSYEQYF
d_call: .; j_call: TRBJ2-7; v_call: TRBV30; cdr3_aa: CAWSFLPGAFGYEQYF
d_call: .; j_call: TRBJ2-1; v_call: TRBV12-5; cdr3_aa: CASAITRDWNNEQFF
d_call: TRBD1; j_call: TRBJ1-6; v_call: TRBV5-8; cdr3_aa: CASSFPGTGPSSPLHF
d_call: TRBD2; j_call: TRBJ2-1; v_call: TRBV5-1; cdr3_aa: CASSSGTSGYLGGNEQFF
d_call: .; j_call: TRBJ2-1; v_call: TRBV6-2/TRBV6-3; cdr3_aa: CASSQEQSYNEQFF
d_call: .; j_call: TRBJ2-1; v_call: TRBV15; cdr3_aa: CATSPARSYNEQFF
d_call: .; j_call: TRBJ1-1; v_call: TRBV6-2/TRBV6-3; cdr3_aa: CASSYASVVNTEAFF
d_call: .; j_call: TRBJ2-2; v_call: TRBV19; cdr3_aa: CASTLKVNTGELFF
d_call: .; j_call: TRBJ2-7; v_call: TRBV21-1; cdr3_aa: CASSSTGRGGVYEQYF
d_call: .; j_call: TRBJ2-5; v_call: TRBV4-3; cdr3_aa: CASSQGGLREETQYF
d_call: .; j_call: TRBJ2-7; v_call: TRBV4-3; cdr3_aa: CASSPEARGPSYEQYF
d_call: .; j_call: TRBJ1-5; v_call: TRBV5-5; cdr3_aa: CASSPLPQGGNQPQHF
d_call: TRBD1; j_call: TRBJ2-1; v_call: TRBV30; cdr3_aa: CAWSIRDRGGHNEQFF
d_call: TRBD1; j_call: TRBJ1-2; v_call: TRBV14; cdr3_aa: CASSQEVAGQGNFYGYTF
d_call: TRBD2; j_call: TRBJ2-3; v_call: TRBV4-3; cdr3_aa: CASSSRTSGGTDTQYF
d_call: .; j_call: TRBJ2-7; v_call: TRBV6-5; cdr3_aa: CASSYSRQGGNNEQYF
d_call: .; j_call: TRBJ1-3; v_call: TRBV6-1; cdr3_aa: CASSAARSGNTIYF
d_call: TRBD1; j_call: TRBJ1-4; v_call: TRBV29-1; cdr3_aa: CSAILTGGGEKLFF